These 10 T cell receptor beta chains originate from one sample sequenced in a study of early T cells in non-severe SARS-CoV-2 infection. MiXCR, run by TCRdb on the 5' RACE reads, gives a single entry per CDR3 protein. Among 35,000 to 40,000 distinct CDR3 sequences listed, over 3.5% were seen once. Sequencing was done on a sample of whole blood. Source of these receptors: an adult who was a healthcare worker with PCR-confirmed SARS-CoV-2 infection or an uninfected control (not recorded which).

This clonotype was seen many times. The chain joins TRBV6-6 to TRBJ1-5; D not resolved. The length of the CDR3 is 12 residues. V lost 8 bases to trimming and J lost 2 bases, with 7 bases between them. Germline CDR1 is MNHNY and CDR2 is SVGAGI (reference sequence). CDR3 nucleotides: TGTGCCAGCGGACCCCGCAATCAGCCCCAGCATTTT. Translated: CASGPRNQPQHF.

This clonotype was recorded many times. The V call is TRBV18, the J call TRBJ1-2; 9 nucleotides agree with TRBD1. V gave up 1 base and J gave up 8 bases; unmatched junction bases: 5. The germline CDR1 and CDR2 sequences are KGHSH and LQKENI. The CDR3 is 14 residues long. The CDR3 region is CASSPQGTGSGYTF. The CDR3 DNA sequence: TGTGCCAGCTCACCACAAGGGACAGGGAGCGGCTACACCTTC.

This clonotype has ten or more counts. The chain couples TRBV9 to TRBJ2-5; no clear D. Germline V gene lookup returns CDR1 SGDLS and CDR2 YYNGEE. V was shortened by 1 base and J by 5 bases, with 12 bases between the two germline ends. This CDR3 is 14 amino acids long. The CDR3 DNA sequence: TGTGCCAGCAGCGTAAATGTGCTGGGGGAGACCCAGTACTTC. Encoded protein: CASSVNVLGETQYF.

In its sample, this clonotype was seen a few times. CDR3 loop: CASSLGGRKETQYF. CDR3 nucleotide sequence: TGTGCCAGCAGCTTAGGCGGGAGGAAAGAGACCCAGTACTTC. This rearrangement joins TRBV7-2 to TRBJ2-5; the match to TRBD2 covers 8 bases. Germline V gives CDR1 SGHTA, CDR2 FQGNSA. V shed 1 base, J shed 3 bases, and the junction held 1 base outside the gene matches. This CDR3 is built from 14 residues.

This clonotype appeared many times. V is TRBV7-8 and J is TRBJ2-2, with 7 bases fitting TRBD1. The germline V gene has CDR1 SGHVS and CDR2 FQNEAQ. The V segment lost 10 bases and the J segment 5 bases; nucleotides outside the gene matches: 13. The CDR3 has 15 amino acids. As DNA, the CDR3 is TGTGCCACCACACGGACAGGTCGAGGAACCGGGGAGCTGTTTTTT. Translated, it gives CATTRTGRGTGELFF. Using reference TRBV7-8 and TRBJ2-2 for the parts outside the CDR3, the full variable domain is GAGVSQSPRYKVAKRGQDVALRCDPISGHVSLFWYQQALGQGPEFLTYFQNEAQLDKSGLPSDRFFAERPEGSVSTLKIQRTQQEDSAVYLCATTRTGRGTGELFFGEGSRLTVL.

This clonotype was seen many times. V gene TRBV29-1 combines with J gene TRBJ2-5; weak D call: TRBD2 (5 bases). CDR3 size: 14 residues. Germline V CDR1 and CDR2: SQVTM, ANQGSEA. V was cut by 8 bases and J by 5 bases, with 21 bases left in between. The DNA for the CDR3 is TGCAGCATCTCAGGCCTAGCATTCCGGGAGACCCAGTACTTC. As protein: CSISGLAFRETQYF.

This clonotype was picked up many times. The CDR3 is CASNRATDEQYF. The CDR3 DNA reads as TGTGCCAGCAATCGGGCTACGGACGAGCAGTACTTC. This chain joins TRBV28 and TRBJ2-7; D remains ambiguous. Trimming removed 7 bases at V and 5 bases at J, with 12 bases between. The CDR3 contains 12 residues. Germline CDR1 MDHEN, CDR2 SYDVKM.

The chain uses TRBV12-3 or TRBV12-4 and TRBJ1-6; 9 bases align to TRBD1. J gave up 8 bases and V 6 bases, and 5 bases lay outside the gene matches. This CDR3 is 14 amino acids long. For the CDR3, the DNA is TGTGCCAGCAGCGCCGGGACAGGGCATTCACCCCTCCACTTT. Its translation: CASSAGTGHSPLHF.

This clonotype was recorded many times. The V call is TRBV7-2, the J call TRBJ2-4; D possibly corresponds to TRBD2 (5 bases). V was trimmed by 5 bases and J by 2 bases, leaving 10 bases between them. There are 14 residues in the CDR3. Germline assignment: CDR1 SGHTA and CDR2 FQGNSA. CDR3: CASSTDYPKNIQYF. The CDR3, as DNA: TGTGCCAGCAGCACTGACTACCCCAAAAACATTCAGTACTTC.

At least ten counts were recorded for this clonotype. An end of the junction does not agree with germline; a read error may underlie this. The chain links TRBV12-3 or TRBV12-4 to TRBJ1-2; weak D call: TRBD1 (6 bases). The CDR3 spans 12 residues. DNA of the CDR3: TGTGCCAGCACTCAGGGGTTTGGCGCAGTTTCCTTC. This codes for CASTQGFGAVSF.